Presented here are 26 T cell receptor beta chains from one specimen sequenced in a study of breast tumors, draining lymph nodes, adjacent tissues. Each CDR3 protein gets one entry after TCRdb re-called the multiplex PCR reads with MiXCR. The sample contains 200,000 or so distinct CDR3 sequences, 25% to 40% of which appear only once. The lymph nodes were axillary draining lymph nodes from breast cancer patients. Sample: axillary lymph node tissue. These receptors originate from a female donor with breast cancer. Some clones in this sample may be carry-over from other donors' samples.

Regarding this clonotype: Relative to the germline gene, one junction end is altered; a read error may explain this. This chain connects TRBV6-5 to TRBJ1-2, with TRBD1 identical over 8 bases. The CDR3 length is 12 residues. The germline gives CDR1 MNHEY, CDR2 SVGAGI. For the CDR3, the DNA is TGTGCCGGCAGTCTGACAGGGGATGGCTACACCTTC. It translates to CAGSLTGDGYTF.

This clonotype was seen ten or more times. The J gene is TRBJ2-1, the V gene TRBV14, with TRBD1 matching 10 bases. From germline, CDR1 is SGHDN and CDR2 FVKESK. This CDR3 has 16 residues. The V and J ends lost 3 bases and 5 bases, in that order; junction bases with no gene match: 7. The chain's CDR3 is CASSQGWTGGHNEQFF. The CDR3 bases are TGTGCCAGCAGCCAGGGTTGGACAGGGGGGCACAATGAGCAGTTCTTC.

Remarks on this clonotype: A much larger clone differs by one base, so this may be a read error. This rearrangement joins TRBV30 to TRBJ1-3; TRBD1 agrees at 7 bases. The CDR3 covers 14 residues. The V gene's germline CDR1 is GTSNPN and CDR2 SVGIG (reference sequence). For the CDR3, the DNA is TGTGTCTGGAGTATAGGGGGCGGTGGAAACACCATATATTTT. Protein product: CVWSIGGGGNTIYF. The full variable domain, completed using reference TRBV30 and TRBJ1-3, is SQTIHQWPATLVQPVGSPLSLECTVEGTSNPNLYWYRQAAGRGLQLLFYSVGIGQISSEVPQNLSASRPQDRQFILSSKKLLLSDSGFYLCVWSIGGGGNTIYFGEGSWLTVV.

Many counts were recorded for this clonotype. The chain recombines TRBV19 with TRBJ2-1, with 8 bases that match TRBD1. With 4 bases clipped from V and 7 bases from J, the junction kept 3 bases outside the gene matches. Germline V gene lookup returns CDR1 LNHDA and CDR2 SQIVND (reference sequence). This CDR3 has 13 amino acids. In DNA, the CDR3 is TGTGCCAGTAGTACCAGGGGGCAGAATGAGCAGTTCTTC. Translating gives CASSTRGQNEQFF.

A word on this clonotype: The junction differs from germline at one of its ends, possibly a read error. The chain links TRBV20-1 to TRBJ2-3; 9 bases are shared with TRBD2. Per the germline V gene, CDR1 is DFQATT and CDR2 is SNEGSKA (reference sequence). This CDR3 comprises 14 residues. The chain's CDR3 is CSARLAGSTDTQYF. In DNA form, the CDR3 reads TGCAGCGCTAGGCTAGCGGGGAGCACAGATACGCAGTATTTT.

A note on this clonotype: Compared with germline, one end of the junction differs, possibly owing to a read error. The rearrangement uses TRBV5-1 and TRBJ1-4, with D perhaps TRBD1 (5 bases). The CDR3 runs 15 residues. Per germline, CDR1 SGHRS and CDR2 YFSETQ. CDR3 loop: CASSLGEATNEKLFF. The CDR3 DNA reads TGCGCCAGCAGCCTGGGGGAGGCAACTAATGAAAAATTGTTTTTT. Full variable domain (rest looked up from reference TRBV5-1 and TRBJ1-4): KAGVTQTPRYLIKTRGQQVTLSCSPISGHRSVSWYQQTPGQGLQFLFEYFSETQRNKGNFPGRFSGRQFSNSRSEMNVSTLELGDSALYLCASSLGEATNEKLFFGSGTQLSVL.

In regard to this clonotype: No conserved phenylalanine or tryptophan is present at the end of the CDR3, so a read error is the likely explanation. CDR3 amino acids: CASIGTSGGEGEQFL. The CDR3 region has the DNA TGTGCCAGCATAGGGACTAGCGGGGGAGAGGGTGAGCAGTTCCTC. The chain uses TRBV7-9 and TRBJ2-1, with 14 positions matching TRBD2. The CDR3 runs 15 residues. The ends lost 7 bases at V and 9 bases at J; junction bases unmatched: 8. The V gene's germline CDR1 is SEHNR and CDR2 FQNEAQ (reference sequence).

The rearrangement joins TRBV6-1 to TRBJ2-2; tentatively, D is TRBD1 (6 bases). From germline, CDR1 is MNHNS and CDR2 SASEGT. Trimming shortened V by 6 bases and J by 8 bases, and 22 bases separated the two germline ends. The CDR3 loop spans 16 amino acids. The CDR3 region is CASSRVWTEHTGELFF. The CDR3, as DNA: TGTGCCAGCAGCCGGGTCTGGACAGAACATACGGGGGAGCTGTTTTTT.

This clonotype came up many times. The CDR3 DNA is TGTGCCACCAGTGAATCCGGTCAGCCCCAGCATTTT. This gives the protein CATSESGQPQHF. This chain links TRBV24-1 with TRBJ1-5; D ambiguous. Germline V gene data show CDR1 as KGHDR and CDR2 as SFDVKD. The germline V and J ends were trimmed by 4 bases and 6 bases, with 6 bases remaining between them. The CDR3 contains 12 residues.

The chain carries TRBV20-1 and TRBJ2-3; 7 bases fit TRBD2. The CDR3 has 15 residues. Germline V gene data show CDR1 as DFQATT and CDR2 as SNEGSKA (reference sequence). V lost 5 bases and J lost 0; bases outside the gene matches: 8. Here the CDR3 DNA reads TGCAGTGCTTCACGCGGGGGATCTAGCACAGATACGCAGTATTTT. It encodes CSASRGGSSTDTQYF.

The chain couples TRBV10-1 to TRBJ2-2, with TRBD2 matching 7 bases. The CDR3 has 17 amino acids. Trimming removed 2 bases from V and 4 bases from J; junction bases left unmatched: 10. CDR1 and CDR2 from the germline V gene are WNHNN and SYGVQD (reference sequence). The CDR3 DNA reads as TGCGCCAGCAGTGAGGTCCAGGCGGGAGCTATCACCGGGGAGCTGTTTTTT. It specifies CASSEVQAGAITGELFF.

This clonotype was seen a few times. A much more abundant neighbour one base away suggests this may be a read error. The rearrangement links TRBV20-1 to TRBJ2-1, with D perhaps matching TRBD1 or TRBD2 (5 bases each). The CDR3 sequence is 17 residues long. Trimming stripped 6 bases from V and 1 base from J, with 22 bases between. The V gene's germline CDR1 is DFQATT and CDR2 SNEGSKA (reference sequence). The CDR3 DNA is TGCAGTGCAACCGGGACCAGGAGTTCAGCGTCCTACAATGAGCAGTTCTTC. It codes for CSATGTRSSASYNEQFF.

This sequence joins TRBV20-1 and TRBJ2-5; TRBD2 agrees at 8 bases. The CDR3 totals 15 residues. The V gene's germline CDR1 is DFQATT and CDR2 SNEGSKA (reference sequence). After removal of 6 bases from V and 6 bases from J, the junction contained 15 bases not matched to a gene. The CDR3 DNA reads as TGCAGTGCCCGGCGGGGGAGTAGCGGGACCCAGACCCAGTACTTC. Its translation is CSARRGSSGTQTQYF.

In its sample, this clonotype was seen many times. The chain uses TRBV20-1 and TRBJ2-3; D gene ambiguous. Looked up from germline, CDR1 is DFQATT and CDR2 is SNEGSKA (reference sequence). This CDR3 has 13 residues. V was trimmed by 0 bases and J by 6 bases, leaving 10 bases between them. CDR3: CSARDHTEDTQYF. CDR3 sequence (DNA): TGCAGTGCTAGAGATCATACGGAGGATACGCAGTATTTT.

This clonotype was seen repeatedly, ten times or more. The chain is built from TRBV10-3 and TRBJ2-2; TRBD2 matches 14 bases. Trimming removed 8 bases from V and 4 bases from J; junction bases left unmatched: 3. The CDR3 has 15 residues. Germline assignment: CDR1 ENHRY and CDR2 SYGVKD. The CDR3 region is CAIGTSGGSTGELFF. CDR3 bases: TGTGCCATCGGGACTAGCGGGGGATCCACCGGGGAGCTGTTTTTT.

Remarks on this clonotype: One base away lies a much larger clone, so this may be a sequencing read error. The V call is TRBV6-2 or TRBV6-3, the J call TRBJ2-3, with 13 positions matching TRBD2. CDR1 is MNHEY, CDR2 SVGEGT, per germline. With 8 bases clipped from V and 9 bases from J, the junction kept 8 bases outside the gene matches. The CDR3 runs to 14 residues. The CDR3 DNA reads TGTGCCAGCGGCCGAGGACTAGCGGGAGCAACGCAGTATTTT. Amino acids: CASGRGLAGATQYF.

This clonotype was detected many times. The genes are TRBV7-9 and TRBJ2-5, with D perhaps TRBD2 (5 bases). Germline V gene data show CDR1 as SEHNR and CDR2 as FQNEAQ (reference sequence). This CDR3 contains 16 residues. Trimming removed 1 base at V and 1 base at J, with 13 bases between. CDR3 DNA: TGTGCCAGCAGCTTAGTTCGCGGGTCGGGCCAAGAGACCCAGTACTTC. Translated: CASSLVRGSGQETQYF. The full variable domain, with the rest looked up from reference TRBV7-9 and TRBJ2-5, is DTGVSQNPRHKITKRGQNVTFRCDPISEHNRLYWYRQTLGQGPEFLTYFQNEAQLEKSRLLSDRFSAERPKGSFSTLEIQRTEQGDSAMYLCASSLVRGSGQETQYFGPGTRLLVL.

This clonotype showed up just a few times. V gene TRBV18 combines with J gene TRBJ2-6; D is undetermined. The CDR3 length is 17 residues. Germline V gene data show CDR1 as KGHSH and CDR2 as LQKENI. Trimming took off 0 bases at V and 0 bases at J, with 9 bases between the two ends. Here the CDR3 reads CASSPPSQSSGANVLTF. The CDR3 nucleotides read TGTGCCAGCTCACCACCATCACAGTCCTCTGGGGCCAACGTCCTGACTTTC.

This clonotype was counted ten times or more. The chain recombines TRBV12-3 or TRBV12-4 with TRBJ2-1; TRBD2 might be the D (7 bases). V shed 2 bases and J shed 2 bases, with 10 bases lying between them. This CDR3 contains 15 residues. The CDR3 coding sequence is TGTGCCAGCAGTTTAATGGGGGGGCCCTACAATGAGCAGTTCTTC. It codes for CASSLMGGPYNEQFF.

DNA of the CDR3: TGTGCCAGCAGTGGGGACGGATCCAATGAAAAACTGTTTTTT. It codes for CASSGDGSNEKLFF. The chain carries TRBV6-1 and TRBJ1-4; D perhaps matches TRBD1 (5 bases). This CDR3 comprises 14 residues. V shed 4 bases and J shed 5 bases, with 11 bases lying between them. The germline CDR1 and CDR2 sequences are MNHNS and SASEGT.

This clonotype has only a few counts. The V call is TRBV28, the J call TRBJ2-7; unclear D gene. Between the trimmed V and J ends, which lost 5 bases and 2 bases, there was a span of 19 bases. Germline V gene lookup returns CDR1 MDHEN and CDR2 SYDVKM. The CDR3 is 16 residues long. The CDR3 loop reads CASSPAPAKGTYEQYF. In DNA, the CDR3 is TGTGCCAGCAGTCCCGCGCCGGCTAAAGGGACCTACGAGCAGTACTTC.

In its sample, this clonotype was seen many times. The genes are TRBV7-2 and TRBJ2-1, with TRBD2 matching 9 bases. The CDR3 has 14 amino acids. The germline V gene encodes CDR1 SGHTA and CDR2 FQGNSA. The V and J ends lost 5 bases and 10 bases, in that order; junction bases with no gene match: 9. CDR3 sequence (DNA): TGTGCCAGCAGCCCCGGGACTAGCAAAAGCGAGCAGTTCTTC. Its protein product is CASSPGTSKSEQFF.

This clonotype came up many times. CDR3 region: CASSTSGTANEKLFF. DNA of the CDR3: TGTGCCAGCAGCACCTCCGGGACAGCCAATGAAAAACTGTTTTTT. V and J are TRBV9 and TRBJ1-4; TRBD1 agrees at 7 bases. After removal of 4 bases from V and 5 bases from J, the junction contained 8 bases not matched to a gene. The CDR3 is 15 amino acids. Germline V lookup: CDR1 SGDLS, CDR2 YYNGEE.

This clonotype was counted at least ten times. This chain links TRBV20-1 with TRBJ2-1; D gene ambiguous. Germline loops: CDR1 DFQATT, CDR2 SNEGSKA (reference sequence). The CDR3 runs to 15 residues. V lost 5 bases to trimming and J lost 0 bases, with 14 bases between them. The CDR3 bases are TGCAGTGCTTCAGCTGTATCTCTCTCCTACAATGAGCAGTTCTTC. This encodes CSASAVSLSYNEQFF.

By sample share, this clonotype is medium-sized. The J gene is TRBJ2-7, the V gene TRBV7-6; 9 nucleotides match TRBD1. V lost 5 bases and J lost 6; bases outside the gene matches: 2. Looked up from germline, CDR1 is SGHVS and CDR2 is FNYEAQ. The CDR3 has 12 amino acids. The CDR3 region is CASSQTGGEQYF. CDR3 nucleotide sequence: TGTGCCAGCAGCCAGACAGGGGGCGAGCAGTACTTC.

The chain recombines TRBV27 with TRBJ1-2; D remains ambiguous. This CDR3 is built from 12 residues. Trimming took 5 bases from V and 4 from J, leaving 8 bases between them. Germline V gene data show CDR1 as MNHEY and CDR2 as SMNVEV (reference sequence). In nucleotides, the CDR3 is TGTGCCAGCAGTCGGGAGGGCTATGGCTACACCTTC. Protein product: CASSREGYGYTF.